The 9 T cell receptor beta chains below all came from one sample that was sequenced in a study of blood T cell repertoires in COVID-19. The data were produced by immunoSEQ multiplex PCR, yet TCRdb's version contains in-frame clones alone and is incomplete. The sample holds about 180,000 clones, roughly 81% seen once. Sequencing input: peripheral blood. The receptors come from a woman aged 80 or over with COVID-19, enrolled during active disease.

This clone has only a few counts. The rearrangement uses TRBV10-3 and TRBJ2-2; TRBD1 matches 9 bases. There are 15 residues in the CDR3. The V and J ends lost 6 bases and 6 bases, in that order; junction bases with no gene match: 8. Germline CDR1 reads ENHRY; CDR2 reads SYGVKD. CDR3 region: CAISWTGALAGELFF. The DNA for the CDR3 is TGTGCCATCAGCTGGACAGGGGCCCTGGCCGGGGAGCTGTTTTTT.

This clone has a single count. CDR3 DNA sequence: TGTGCCAGCAGCGGGACAGGGGGCCTCTATGGCTACACCTTC. Protein: CASSGTGGLYGYTF. J is TRBJ1-2 and V is TRBV2; 12 bases are a match to TRBD1. After removal of 6 bases from V and 4 bases from J, the junction contained 3 bases not matched to a gene. Germline CDR1 is SNHLY and CDR2 is FYNNEI. CDR3 size: 14 residues.

This rearrangement joins TRBV27 to TRBJ2-7; 8 positions match TRBD2. Germline CDR1 MNHEY, CDR2 SMNVEV (reference sequence). The trim removed 5 bases at V and 3 bases at J, leaving 6 bases unmatched. The CDR3 has 14 residues. In DNA form, the CDR3 reads TGTGCCAGCAGTCGTCGGGGGGGAGACTACGAGCAGTACTTC. This encodes CASSRRGGDYEQYF.

The chain uses TRBV5-1 and TRBJ2-7; D is unresolved. This CDR3 has 11 residues. The germline CDR1 and CDR2 sequences are SGHRS and YFSETQ. The V end lost 3 bases, the J end lost 2 bases, and 3 bases lay between the germline ends. CDR3 protein: CASSSTYEQYF. CDR3 nucleotides: TGCGCCAGCAGCTCAACCTACGAGCAGTACTTC.

This clone was seen only once. The chain is built from TRBV3-1 (or the pseudogene TRBV3-2) and TRBJ2-1, with D perhaps matching TRBD2 (6 bases). Germline CDR1 and CDR2: LGHDT and YNNKEL (reference sequence). V gave up 3 bases and J gave up 7 bases, with 19 bases separating them. The CDR3 totals 16 residues. CDR3 bases: TGTGCCAGCAGCCACTATAGCGGCTCGACGGGGAATGAGCAGTTCTTC. It codes for CASSHYSGSTGNEQFF.

This clone was observed a single time. This chain links TRBV28 with TRBJ2-1, with D possibly TRBD1 on 5 matching bases. V gave up 3 bases and J gave up 4 bases, with 10 bases separating them. There are 14 residues in the CDR3. The germline gives CDR1 MDHEN, CDR2 SYDVKM. CDR3 coding DNA: TGTGCCAGCAGTTTGTGGCAGGGTTACAATGAGCAGTTCTTC. Its protein product is CASSLWQGYNEQFF.

This rearrangement joins TRBV29-1 to TRBJ1-4, with D possibly TRBD1 on 5 matching bases. CDR1 is SQVTM, CDR2 ANQGSEA, per germline. The length of the CDR3 is 12 residues. Trimming removed 0 bases from V and 7 bases from J, with 6 bases in between. In DNA, the CDR3 is TGCAGCGTTGAAGATAGGGGTGAAAAACTGTTTTTT. It is translated as CSVEDRGEKLFF.

The chain is built from TRBV5-1 and TRBJ2-5; D uncertain. This CDR3 comprises 13 residues. V lost 4 bases and J lost 9, with 16 bases in between. Per germline, CDR1 SGHRS and CDR2 YFSETQ. Written as DNA, the CDR3 is TGCGCCAGCAGCCAAGCCCCGTCGGGTGCCCAGTACTTC. The encoded protein is CASSQAPSGAQYF. Looking up the rest from reference TRBV5-1 and TRBJ2-5 gives the full variable domain: KAGVTQTPRYLIKTRGQQVTLSCSPISGHRSVSWYQQTPGQGLQFLFEYFSETQRNKGNFPGRFSGRQFSNSRSEMNVSTLELGDSALYLCASSQAPSGAQYFGPGTRLLVL.

This rearrangement joins TRBV3-1 (or the pseudogene TRBV3-2) to TRBJ2-7; 8 positions match TRBD1. Trimming at V came to 6 bases and at J to 4 bases, leaving 8 bases not matched to a gene. Germline assignment: CDR1 LGHDT and CDR2 YNNKEL (reference sequence). The CDR3 totals 14 residues. The CDR3 is CASRIGQGSYEQYF. CDR3 nucleotides: TGTGCCAGCAGGATTGGACAGGGATCATACGAGCAGTACTTC.